The rows below give T cell receptor beta chains drawn from one sample of a study of cytomegalovirus exposure and HLA in healthy donors. Sequenced by immunoSEQ multiplex PCR; TCRdb stores in-frame clones only, minus some. This table holds 190,000 or so clones. Material: PBMCs. These TCRs come from a boy younger than 18 in good health and CMV-seronegative. CDR3s include the opening cysteine and the closing phenylalanine or tryptophan. D genes are given only for firm matches.

TRBJ2-1 | 15 | TRBV5-1 | NA | TGCGCCAGCAGCTTGGTGGCGGACAATTACAATGAGCAGTTCTTC | CASSLVADNYNEQFF
TRBJ1-5 | 11 | TRBV6-6 | NA | TGTGCCAGCAGCCACAATCAGCCCCAGCATTTT | CASSHNQPQHF
TRBJ2-7 | 13 | TRBV5-6 | NA | TGTGCCAGCAGTCCCAGGGTAACTGGCGAGCAGTACTTC | CASSPRVTGEQYF
TRBJ1-1 | 14 | TRBV19 | NA | TGTGCCAGTAGTATCCGAAGGGGCGACACTGAAGCTTTCTTT | CASSIRRGDTEAFF
TRBJ1-4 | 14 | TRBV5-1 | NA | TGCGCCAGCAGCATTGGCGGGTTGGATGAAAAACTGTTTTTT | CASSIGGLDEKLFF
TRBJ2-5 | 14 | TRBV6-5 | NA | TGTGCCAGCAGTTACAACTACTTAGGAGAGACCCAGTACTTC | CASSYNYLGETQYF
TRBJ2-5 | 17 | TRBV10-2 | NA | TGCGCCAGCAGTCAAGCCCCCGATTGGTACCTACAAGAGACCCAGTACTTC | CASSQAPDWYLQETQYF
TRBJ2-1 | 15 | TRBV9 | NA | TGTGCCAGCAGCGTAGACGCGGGCGCCTACAATGAGCAGTTCTTC | CASSVDAGAYNEQFF
TRBJ1-1 | 16 | TRBV5-1 | NA | TGCGCCAGCAGTTTGTTCATAGGGGGATTAGACACTGAAGCTTTCTTT | CASSLFIGGLDTEAFF
TRBJ1-1 | 16 | TRBV11-1 | NA | TGTGCCAGCAGCTTAGCAGTGGCGGGGCTGAACACTGAAGCTTTCTTT | CASSLAVAGLNTEAFF
TRBJ2-2 | 16 | TRBV9 | NA | TGTGCCAGCAGCGTGTCCGGACAGTTTAGGTCCCGGGAGCTGTTTTTT | CASSVSGQFRSRELFF
TRBJ1-5 | 15 | TRBV28 | NA | TGTGCCAGCAGTCCGCGGGACCACCGAAACCAGCCCCAGCATTTT | CASSPRDHRNQPQHF
TRBJ1-6 | 12 | TRBV10-3 | TRBD1 | TGTGCTAACGGGGCAGGGGGGTTCCCCCTCCACTTT | CANGAGGFPLHF
TRBJ1-2 | 11 | TRBV29-1 | TRBD1 | TGCAGCGTCGACAGGGACCATGGCTACACCTTC | CSVDRDHGYTF
TRBJ1-4 | 16 | TRBV4-1 | NA | TGCGCCAGCAGCCAGGAACCGGGACAAACTAATGAAAAACTGTTTTTT | CASSQEPGQTNEKLFF
TRBJ1-5 | 15 | TRBV6-6 | NA | TGTGCCAGCAGCTACTTAGCCAGCAGCAATCAGCCCCAGCATTTT | CASSYLASSNQPQHF